This T cell receptor (beta chain) was documented in a study of blood T cell repertoires in COVID-19 (dated by TCRdb to about 2020). Regarding the complete study: The collaborator samples originated in the United States, Italy and Spain and spanned the acute and convalescent phases of COVID-19. The material from the prospective study consisted of cDNA or gDNA derived from T cells, B-cell-depleted T cells, or PBMCs. The dataset comprised deeply sampled blood TCRbeta repertoires from subjects exposed to, actively infected with, or recovered from COVID-19. The repertoires were made available in a free public database intended to serve as a resource for research on the immune response to SARS-CoV-2. Samples were obtained from the ongoing ImmuneRACE study (first 160 participants) and from 1,254 subjects provided by 6 global collaborators. Nearly every sample came with metadata listing a de-identified subject ID, COVID-19 status, age in years and sex. Where available, HLA class I and class II types were obtained from metadata supplied by the sample provider rather than from assay-based typing. General study outcomes and caveats: The quantity of clinical and demographic metadata differed by source and by participant and was supplied without curation.

TCRbeta CDR3 regions were amplified from genomic DNA using the immunoSEQ Assay, a bias-controlled multiplex PCR. From the authors' description of their analysis: The number of nucleated cells in each sample was estimated from the amplification of reference gene primers within the assay. Sequence reads were collapsed and filtered to measure the absolute abundance of every unique TCRbeta CDR3 rearrangement. For each sample, productive Simpson clonality was calculated as the square root of Simpson's diversity index over productive rearrangements. Imported from immuneACCESS, the table was reduced by TCRdb to in-frame sequences with V and J called. These copies leave out some clones; in studies compared against another copy, an unresolved V gene accounts for under half, and the cause of the remainder is not known. V and J calls and clone size are copied from that table; D and trimming were computed from the DNA. The sample data list 150,000 to 200,000 clones, and 84% of these were observed just once. The top ten clonotypes cover about 2.7% of the sample.

With respect to this clone: Its antigen is still unknown. No per-base quality is available; no much larger clone lies one base away.

Whole blood was collected in K2EDTA tubes by collaborating institutions according to the institutions' own protocols. For TCRbeta analysis, collaborators shipped samples as frozen whole blood, isolated PBMCs, or DNA extracted from either of those sample types. CDR3 length: 15 amino acids, cysteine to phenylalanine. The kept DNA is CDR3 alone, 45 bases in frame from the first base. CDR1 and CDR2 are read off the germline V gene as MNHEY and SVGAGI. V is cut by 3 bases and J by 2 bases, and the space between the germline ends is 11 bases. What was sequenced was peripheral blood. The chain links TRBV6-5 with TRBJ1-5; the D gene identity is not certain. The TCR was taken from a human donor with acute or convalescent COVID-19. The donor label of this sample is uncertain. The CDR3 here reads CASSYSGYGNQPQHF. Read as DNA, the sequence is TGTGCCAGCAGTTATTCCGGGTACGGCAATCAGCCCCAGCATTTT.